These 9 T cell receptor beta chains share one sample of origin, sequenced in a study of cytomegalovirus exposure and HLA in healthy donors. The PCR had 60 Vbeta and 13 Jbeta primers. Method: immunoSEQ multiplex PCR; TCRdb's copy keeps in-frame clones and lacks some. The sample has roughly 120,000 clones, 75% to 85% seen once. Sequencing input: PBMCs. All receptors come from a man aged 25-45 years in good health and CMV-seropositive.

This chain links TRBV7-3 with TRBJ1-6; tentative D call: TRBD1 (6 bases). This CDR3 contains 15 residues. Germline loops: CDR1 SGHTA, CDR2 FQGTGA. V was clipped by 5 bases and J by 1 base, with 9 bases between them. The CDR3 protein is CASSAQGSYNSPLHF. CDR3 sequence (DNA): TGTGCCAGCAGCGCACAGGGTTCCTATAATTCACCCCTCCACTTT.

The V gene is TRBV2, the J gene TRBJ2-3; 10 positions agree with TRBD1. With V trimmed by 5 bases and J by 11 bases, 4 bases remained unmatched. CDR1 and CDR2 from the germline V gene are SNHLY and FYNNEI. The CDR3 is 12 amino acids. The chain's CDR3 is CASSTTGGLQYF. The CDR3 DNA reads as TGTGCCAGCAGTACGACAGGGGGCTTGCAGTATTTT. The full variable domain, in which reference TRBV2 and TRBJ2-3 provide the parts outside the CDR3, is EPEVTQTPSHQVTQMGQEVILRCVPISNHLYFYWYRQILGQKVEFLVSFYNNEISEKSEIFDDQFSVERPDGSNFTLKIRSTKLEDSAMYFCASSTTGGLQYFGPGTRLTVL.

The J gene is TRBJ2-4, the V gene TRBV5-1; the D gene is possibly TRBD1 (6 bases). This CDR3 is built from 14 residues. V was clipped by 3 bases and J by 12 bases, with 19 bases between them. Germline CDR1 is SGHRS and CDR2 is YFSETQ. The CDR3 spells CASSSLTGYASQYF. The CDR3 DNA reads as TGCGCCAGCAGCTCTCTCACAGGGTATGCCAGTCAGTACTTC.

This clone has more than one count but fewer than ten. The same CDR3 arises from other DNA sequences in this sample as well. The chain couples TRBV5-1 to TRBJ1-6, with no clear D. V dropped 0 bases and J dropped 8 bases, with 9 bases sitting between them. CDR3 length: 14 amino acids. Germline CDR1 SGHRS, CDR2 YFSETQ. CDR3 region: CASSLAVRYSPLHF. The CDR3 DNA sequence: TGCGCCAGCAGCTTGGCAGTCCGATATTCACCCCTCCACTTT.

The gene calls are TRBV11-2 and TRBJ1-1; a possible D gene is TRBD1 (6 bases). The CDR3 spans 13 residues. Trimming shortened V by 2 bases and J by 8 bases, and 12 bases separated the two germline ends. Per the germline V gene, CDR1 is SGHAT and CDR2 is FQNNGV. Here the CDR3 DNA reads TGTGCCAGCAGCTTATGGAGACAGGTAGAAGCTTTCTTT. It encodes CASSLWRQVEAFF.

This clone was found once. V is TRBV5-4 and J is TRBJ2-7; 8 bases fit TRBD2. The V segment lost 0 bases and the J segment 6 bases; nucleotides outside the gene matches: 5. The CDR3 totals 14 residues. From germline, CDR1 is SGHNT and CDR2 YYREEE (reference sequence). The CDR3 reads CASSLEAGAGEQYF. The CDR3 DNA sequence: TGTGCCAGCAGCTTGGAAGCGGGGGCGGGCGAGCAGTACTTC.

The chain carries TRBV4-3 and TRBJ2-5; 8 bases match TRBD1. The J call may be in error: the DNA end matches TRBJ2-7 better. Germline values: CDR1 LGHNA, CDR2 YSLEER. The CDR3 has 15 residues. The CDR3, as DNA: TGCGCCAGCAGCCAAATGGACAGGGTTTTCGCCGAGCAGTACTTC. It codes for CASSQMDRVFAEQYF.

This sequence joins TRBV29-1 and TRBJ2-7, with TRBD1 matching 10 bases. The CDR3 has 14 residues. V gave up 4 bases and J gave up 6 bases; unmatched junction bases: 9. Germline loops: CDR1 SQVTM, CDR2 ANQGSEA. The CDR3 reads CSVGFDRGRGEQYF. The CDR3, as DNA: TGCAGCGTTGGATTTGACAGGGGGCGAGGCGAGCAGTACTTC.

This clone was seen more than once but under ten times. This chain uses TRBV6-4 with TRBJ2-3; the D gene is possibly TRBD2 (5 bases). Germline V gene lookup returns CDR1 MRHNA and CDR2 SNTAGT. Trimming took off 4 bases at V and 4 bases at J, with 12 bases between the two ends. This CDR3 has 14 residues. The CDR3 reads CASSASIGADTQYF. CDR3 DNA sequence: TGTGCCAGCAGTGCCTCCATCGGGGCAGATACGCAGTATTTT.